Below, 18 T cell receptor beta chains from the same sample are listed, as sequenced in a study of a mutant IDH1 vaccine in newly diagnosed glioma. Using immunoSEQ multiplex PCR, the repertoire was profiled, and TCRdb retains in-frame clones only, with some absent. The profile shows fewer than 35,000 clones, roughly 84% of them singletons. As to time point: week 47, end of study. One vaccine dose held 300 ug of mutant IDH1 20-mer peptide and came with topical imiquimod. Their target antigens are unknown. This material consisted of PBMCs, taken from a glioma patient whose treatment included an IDH1 peptide vaccine. These receptors came from a man aged 25-40 years with glioma.

The chain joins TRBV6-1 to TRBJ2-7; the match to TRBD1 covers 8 bases. The CDR3 loop spans 15 amino acids. J lost 1 base, V lost 6 bases, and 8 bases had no gene match. Germline-derived CDR1 and CDR2 are MNHNS and SASEGT. The CDR3 is CASSLLGTGSYEQYF. As DNA, the CDR3 is TGTGCCAGCAGCTTACTCGGGACAGGATCCTACGAGCAGTACTTC.

This clone was observed a single time. The chain couples TRBV25-1 to TRBJ2-3; a weak D match, TRBD2 (6 bases). CDR1 and CDR2 from the germline V gene are MGHDK and SYGVNS. Trimming shortened V by 4 bases and J by 6 bases, and 23 bases separated the two germline ends. The CDR3 covers 17 residues. CDR3 sequence reads: CASSAPWEAATTDTQYF. The CDR3 DNA sequence: TGTGCCAGCAGTGCCCCTTGGGAGGCCGCGACAACTGATACGCAGTATTTT.

J is TRBJ1-2 and V is TRBV5-1, with D maybe TRBD1 (5 bases). CDR3 size: 13 residues. With 0 bases removed from V and 6 bases from J, the gap between germline ends came to 9 bases. Germline V lookup: CDR1 SGHRS, CDR2 YFSETQ. The CDR3 loop is CASSLVGTNGYTF. The CDR3 region has the DNA TGCGCCAGCAGCTTGGTTGGGACTAATGGCTACACCTTC.

The gene calls are TRBV13 and TRBJ2-7; D may be TRBD1 (5 bases). V lost 0 bases to trimming and J lost 6 bases, with 12 bases between them. The CDR3 has 14 amino acids. Germline CDR1 reads PRHDT; CDR2 reads FYEKMQ (reference sequence). The CDR3: CASSLGQGFGEQYF. The CDR3 region has the DNA TGTGCCAGCAGCTTAGGCCAGGGTTTTGGCGAGCAGTACTTC.

In its sample, this clone was seen a few times. The rearrangement links TRBV28 to TRBJ1-1; possibly TRBD1 for D (5 bases). This CDR3 spans 13 amino acids. Germline CDR1 and CDR2: MDHEN and SYDVKM. Trimming took 3 bases from V and 11 from J, leaving 16 bases between them. This chain's CDR3 is CASSFTAKGRAFF. CDR3 DNA sequence: TGTGCCAGCAGTTTCACGGCCAAGGGACGGGCTTTCTTT.

The chain uses TRBV21-1 and TRBJ1-2. TRBV21-1 is a pseudogene segment. CDR3 size: 13 residues. The CDR3 DNA follows: TGTGCCAGCAGCAAAAGGATGGTCTACGGCTACACCTTC. This gives the protein CASSKRMVYGYTF.

The chain uses TRBV9 and TRBJ2-3; no firm D call. Trimming took 4 bases from V and 0 from J, leaving 9 bases between them. The CDR3 is 14 amino acids. Germline V gene data show CDR1 as SGDLS and CDR2 as YYNGEE. CDR3 in amino acids: CASSWLGSTDTQYF. CDR3 coding DNA: TGTGCCAGCAGCTGGCTAGGGAGCACAGATACGCAGTATTTT.

This chain uses TRBV28 with TRBJ2-7; 15 bases match TRBD2. V dropped 6 bases and J dropped 4; count of bases not matched to a gene: 4. Germline CDR1 is MDHEN and CDR2 is SYDVKM. CDR3 size: 15 residues. The CDR3 nucleotides are TGTGCCAGCAGCGGGACTAGCGGGGGGAGGTACGAGCAGTACTTC. Amino acids: CASSGTSGGRYEQYF.

The count of this clone is one. The CDR3 region has the DNA TGCAGCGTTGTGACAGAATCTGAGACCCAGTACTTC. Translating gives CSVVTESETQYF. The gene calls are TRBV29-1 and TRBJ2-5; D is perhaps TRBD1 (5 bases). Germline V gene data show CDR1 as SQVTM and CDR2 as ANQGSEA. This CDR3 contains 12 residues. The V end was cut by 4 bases, the J end by 5 bases, with 11 bases between.

The V gene is TRBV9, the J gene TRBJ1-5; maybe TRBD1 (5 bases). V lost 4 bases and J 0 bases, leaving 17 bases between the germline ends. Per the germline V gene, CDR1 is SGDLS and CDR2 is YYNGEE. The CDR3 loop spans 17 amino acids. The CDR3 DNA reads as TGTGCCAGCAGCAGCTCGATCAGGGATTATAGCAATCAGCCCCAGCATTTT. It encodes CASSSSIRDYSNQPQHF.

V gene TRBV27 combines with J gene TRBJ2-5; D is perhaps TRBD1 (6 bases). Germline CDR1 and CDR2: MNHEY and SMNVEV (reference sequence). This CDR3 contains 15 residues. V shed 3 bases and J shed 7 bases, with 18 bases lying between them. CDR3 sequence: CASSFAGRGSGTQYF. CDR3 coding DNA: TGTGCCAGCAGTTTCGCGGGCAGGGGCTCGGGGACCCAGTACTTC.

The chain combines TRBV6-5 with TRBJ2-1; D not certain. V lost 7 bases to trimming and J lost 0 bases, with 13 bases between them. This CDR3 spans 15 amino acids. Germline CDR1 is MNHEY and CDR2 is SVGAGI. CDR3 DNA: TGTGCCAGCACAATTACCCCCAGCTCCTACAATGAGCAGTTCTTC. Residues: CASTITPSSYNEQFF.

In this sample, this clone turned up once. J is TRBJ2-2 and V is TRBV4-3, with D unclear. The CDR3 length is 15 residues. V was cut by 8 bases and J by 7 bases, with 20 bases left in between. Germline V gene lookup returns CDR1 LGHNA and CDR2 YSLEER. In nucleotides, the CDR3 is TGCGCCAGCGGCAATCGTTGGCCATACGACGGGGAGCTGTTTTTT. The encoded protein is CASGNRWPYDGELFF.

This clone has a handful of counts. The CDR3 spells CASSQDREAGAFF. In nucleotides, the CDR3 is TGCGCCAGCAGCCAAGATAGGGAAGCTGGAGCTTTCTTT. The gene calls are TRBV4-3 and TRBJ1-1; D call uncertain. V lost 0 bases and J lost 10, with 12 bases in between. The CDR3 spans 13 residues. Germline lookup yields CDR1 LGHNA and CDR2 YSLEER.

This chain connects TRBV5-1 to TRBJ2-7; 8 nucleotides align to TRBD2. The V gene's germline CDR1 is SGHRS and CDR2 YFSETQ. The CDR3 extends over 14 amino acids. Germline trimming cut 1 base from V and 4 bases from J; bases unmatched to any gene: 4. The CDR3 spells CASSLTSGGYEQYF. DNA for the CDR3: TGCGCCAGCAGCTTGACGTCGGGAGGGTACGAGCAGTACTTC.

The chain has TRBV4-1 and TRBJ1-2; 8 nucleotides line up with TRBD1. This CDR3 spans 14 amino acids. CDR1 is MGHRA and CDR2 is YSYEKL in the germline V gene. V dropped 2 bases and J dropped 3; count of bases not matched to a gene: 2. DNA of the CDR3: TGCGCCAGCAGCCAACTGACAGGGGACTATGGCTACACCTTC. It translates to CASSQLTGDYGYTF.

The rearrangement links TRBV25-1 to TRBJ1-4; 7 positions match TRBD1. The V and J ends lost 3 bases and 4 bases, in that order; junction bases with no gene match: 5. This CDR3 region has 15 residues. CDR1 is MGHDK, CDR2 SYGVNS, per germline. This chain's CDR3 is CASSDSQGFNEKLFF. DNA of the CDR3: TGTGCCAGCAGTGATTCACAGGGGTTTAATGAAAAACTGTTTTTT.

The rearrangement uses TRBV6-5 and TRBJ2-3; tentative D call: TRBD1 (6 bases). CDR1 MNHEY and CDR2 SVGAGI come from the germline V gene. This CDR3 region has 14 residues. V was trimmed by 4 bases and J by 5 bases, leaving 13 bases between them. CDR3 DNA: TGTGCCAGCAGTTTCCGACAGGTTGGAGATACGCAGTATTTT. Its protein product is CASSFRQVGDTQYF.